These 13 T cell receptor beta chains were sequenced from one sample in a study of T cells in Graves' hyperthyroidism and ophthalmopathy. The investigators amplified TCR beta CDR3 regions from RNA transcripts. The TCR CDR3 was amplified in a first-round RT-PCR using the HTBI primer set. One entry per CDR3 protein, called by TCRdb with MiXCR from the multiplex PCR reads. The sample records approximately 400,000 distinct CDR3 sequences, approximately 15% being singletons. Sequences were obtained from blood. The source of these receptors is a woman in her sixties or seventies with Graves' hyperthyroidism.

This clonotype occurred many times. The V call is TRBV2, the J call TRBJ2-7; D may be TRBD1 (6 bases). Trimming cost V 7 bases and J 12 bases, with 25 bases left between them. This CDR3 comprises 14 residues. Germline V CDR1 and CDR2: SNHLY, FYNNEI. CDR3 in amino acids: CASTEMGAGAGPYF. Here the CDR3 DNA reads TGTGCCAGCACCGAGATGGGGGCAGGAGCCGGTCCGTACTTC. The full variable domain, rest sourced from reference TRBV2 and TRBJ2-7, is EPEVTQTPSHQVTQMGQEVILRCVPISNHLYFYWYRQILGQKVEFLVSFYNNEISEKSEIFDDQFSVERPDGSNFTLKIRSTKLEDSAMYFCASTEMGAGAGPYFGPGTRLTVT.

Only a few counts were recorded for this clonotype. The rearrangement uses TRBV12-3 or TRBV12-4 and TRBJ1-3; the match to TRBD1 covers 11 bases. This CDR3 has 17 residues. V dropped 3 bases and J dropped 0; count of bases not matched to a gene: 4. The CDR3 coding sequence is TGTGCCAGCAGTTTTTCCGGGACAGGGGGCTCTGGAAACACCATATATTTT. Its translation: CASSFSGTGGSGNTIYF.

This clonotype was seen repeatedly, ten times or more. The chain joins TRBV20-1 to TRBJ2-7; weak D call: TRBD2 (7 bases). Germline V gene lookup returns CDR1 DFQATT and CDR2 SNEGSKA (reference sequence). The CDR3 totals 18 residues. V shed 3 bases and J shed 3 bases, with 27 bases lying between them. The CDR3 is CSASDGLEGGGVVYEQYF. CDR3 nucleotide sequence: TGCAGTGCTAGTGACGGCTTGGAGGGGGGGGGCGTAGTCTACGAGCAGTACTTC.

The chain uses TRBV4-1 and TRBJ2-7, with TRBD2 matching over 9 bases. CDR3 length: 15 residues. Germline loops: CDR1 MGHRA, CDR2 YSYEKL. The trim removed 8 bases at V and 6 bases at J, leaving 14 bases unmatched. The CDR3 is CASGSFSGSFSEQYF. The CDR3 DNA sequence: TGCGCCAGCGGGTCTTTTAGCGGGAGTTTCTCCGAGCAGTACTTC.

The V gene is TRBV25-1, the J gene TRBJ2-3; D may correspond to TRBD1 or TRBD2 (5 bases each). This CDR3 spans 15 amino acids. The germline V gene encodes CDR1 MGHDK and CDR2 SYGVNS. V dropped 1 base and J dropped 5 bases, with 13 bases sitting between them. For the CDR3, the DNA is TGTGCCAGCAGTGAATTCGAGGGGCAGGGAGATACGCAGTATTTT. It encodes CASSEFEGQGDTQYF. The variable domain in full, with the rest retrieved from reference TRBV25-1 and TRBJ2-3, is EADIYQTPRYLVIGTGKKITLECSQTMGHDKMYWYQQDPGMELHLIHYSYGVNSTEKGDLSSESTVSRIRTEHFPLTLESARPSHTSQYLCASSEFEGQGDTQYFGPGTRLTVL.

Of note for this clonotype: A clone one base away is much larger, so this may be a read error. The chain carries TRBV3-1 and TRBJ2-3, with TRBD2 identical over 15 bases. Germline lookup yields CDR1 LGHDT and CDR2 YNNKEL (reference sequence). This CDR3 is built from 17 residues. The CDR3 protein is CAGSRRTSGREADTQYF. For the CDR3, the DNA is TGTGCCGGCAGCCGTCGGACTAGCGGGAGGGAGGCAGATACGCAGTATTTT.

The table lists this clonotype with many counts. The chain combines TRBV2 with TRBJ2-7; TRBD1 or TRBD2 may be the D gene (6 bases each). This CDR3 comprises 13 residues. Germline-derived CDR1 and CDR2 are SNHLY and FYNNEI. Trimming stripped 6 bases from V and 7 bases from J, with 16 bases between. The CDR3 DNA reads as TGTGCCAGCAGGCTACAGGGCGGGGCTGAGCAGTACTTC. This codes for CASRLQGGAEQYF.

This clonotype was counted at least ten times. The rearrangement links TRBV12-3 or TRBV12-4 to TRBJ2-1; TRBD2 agrees at 9 bases. J lost 7 bases, V lost 5 bases, and 9 bases had no gene match. This CDR3 comprises 15 residues. CDR3 coding DNA: TGTGCCAGCAGTGCTGGACTAGCGACTTTGAATGAGCAGTTCTTC. Translated: CASSAGLATLNEQFF.

This clonotype was observed many times. The chain has TRBV11-2 and TRBJ2-5; no reliable D call. CDR3 length equals 16 residues. V dropped 4 bases and J dropped 1 base, with 16 bases sitting between them. CDR1 and CDR2 from the germline V gene are SGHAT and FQNNGV. CDR3 region: CASSSRAGLPQETQYF. The CDR3 DNA reads as TGTGCCAGCAGCTCAAGGGCAGGCTTACCCCAAGAGACCCAGTACTTC.

This clonotype was counted ten times or more. The chain's CDR3 is CASGRAAHEQYF. The CDR3 nucleotides read TGTGCCAGCGGGAGGGCCGCCCACGAGCAGTACTTC. The rearrangement uses TRBV27 and TRBJ2-7; 7 bases are a match to TRBD2. The CDR3 runs 12 residues. The germline V gene encodes CDR1 MNHEY and CDR2 SMNVEV (reference sequence). Losses at the gene ends were 8 bases for V and 5 bases for J; bases not matched to a gene: 6.

The chain recombines TRBV7-2 with TRBJ1-2; D possibly corresponds to TRBD1 (6 bases). This CDR3 has 17 residues. The germline V and J ends were trimmed by 2 bases and 4 bases, with 20 bases remaining between them. Germline V CDR1 and CDR2: SGHTA, FQGNSA. The CDR3 protein is CASSLSKQGIHVYGYTF. CDR3 in DNA: TGTGCCAGCAGCTTATCGAAACAGGGTATCCACGTCTATGGCTACACCTTC.

This clonotype was found many times. This rearrangement joins TRBV18 to TRBJ2-1; the match to TRBD1 covers 9 bases. There are 15 residues in the CDR3. Germline CDR1 is KGHSH and CDR2 is LQKENI. Trimming took 6 bases from V and 4 from J; bases not matched to a gene: 7. CDR3 bases: TGTGCCAGCTCCCCCGGGACAGGGAAGTACAATGAGCAGTTCTTC. It is translated as CASSPGTGKYNEQFF. Supplemented by reference TRBV18 and TRBJ2-1, the full variable domain reads NAGVMQNPRHLVRRRGQEARLRCSPMKGHSHVYWYRQLPEEGLKFMVYLQKENIIDESGMPKERFSAEFPKEGPSILRIQQVVRGDSAAYFCASSPGTGKYNEQFFGPGTRLTVL.

This clonotype was observed a handful of times. CDR3 residues: CAIGTGVDYGYTF. CDR3 in DNA: TGTGCCATCGGGACAGGGGTCGACTATGGCTACACCTTC. The chain employs TRBV10-3 and TRBJ1-2, with TRBD1 identical over 10 bases. CDR1 ENHRY and CDR2 SYGVKD come from the germline V gene. The CDR3 contains 13 residues. Trimming at V came to 8 bases and at J to 3 bases, leaving 3 bases not matched to a gene.